These T cell receptor beta chains were read from a single sample in a study of blood T cell repertoires in COVID-19. Method: immunoSEQ multiplex PCR; TCRdb's copy keeps in-frame clones and lacks some. Of 200,000 to 250,000 clones in the sample, roughly 80% were seen once. Specimen: peripheral blood. The source is a woman in her fifties or sixties with acute or convalescent COVID-19. CDR3s include the opening cysteine and the closing phenylalanine or tryptophan. D genes are given only for firm matches. Expanded clones get a size class; other rows say once, few or many, or leave the size out.

J | V | size | D | length | CDR3 | DNA
TRBJ2-3 | TRBV28 | . | . | 14 | CASRGASGTDTQYF | TGTGCCAGCAGGGGAGCATCCGGCACAGATACGCAGTATTTT
TRBJ1-3 | TRBV20-1 | . | . | 14 | CSASLGGSGNTIYF | TGCAGTGCTAGTTTAGGGGGCTCTGGAAACACCATATATTTT
TRBJ2-5 | TRBV11-3 | . | . | 14 | CASSLVSVKETQYF | TGTGCCAGCAGCTTAGTCAGCGTGAAAGAGACCCAGTACTTC
TRBJ2-7 | TRBV27 | . | TRBD2 | 14 | CASMLAGAAYEQYF | TGTGCCAGCATGTTAGCGGGAGCCGCCTACGAGCAGTACTTC
TRBJ1-1 | TRBV7-2 | few | . | 13 | CASSVNSNTEAFF | TGTGCCAGCAGTGTAAATTCGAACACTGAAGCTTTCTTT
TRBJ1-4 | TRBV5-1 | once | TRBD1 | 14 | CASSPDRGSEKLFF | TGCGCCAGCAGCCCGGACAGGGGGTCAGAAAAACTGTTTTTT
TRBJ2-3 | TRBV27 | . | . | 15 | CASSLSVALTDTQYF | TGTGCCAGCAGTTTATCTGTGGCTCTCACAGATACGCAGTATTTT
TRBJ2-1 | TRBV4-1 | few | . | 12 | CASSQARNEQFF | TGCGCCAGCAGCCAAGCGCGCAATGAGCAGTTCTTC
TRBJ1-2 | TRBV6-5 | . | TRBD1 | 15 | CASSYRDRGSYGYTF | TGTGCCAGCAGTTACCGCGACAGGGGAAGCTATGGCTACACCTTC
TRBJ2-3 | TRBV28 | . | TRBD2 | 13 | CASSPSGGDTQYF | TGTGCCAGCTCGCCCAGCGGGGGGGACACGCAGTATTTT
TRBJ1-2 | TRBV27 | . | . | 13 | CASSPRVNYGYTF | TGTGCCAGCAGTCCCCGGGTCAACTATGGCTACACCTTC
TRBJ1-6 | TRBV5-4 | . | . | 15 | CASSLAGEGNSPLHF | TGTGCCAGCAGCTTGGCCGGGGAGGGTAATTCACCCCTCCACTTT
TRBJ2-7 | TRBV2 | . | TRBD1 | 13 | CASSLGTVYEQYF | TGTGCCAGCAGCCTCGGGACAGTCTACGAGCAGTACTTC
TRBJ2-7 | TRBV5-4 | . | TRBD2 | 14 | CASSFSGASYEQYF | TGTGCCAGCAGCTTTAGCGGGGCCTCCTACGAGCAGTACTTC
TRBJ1-1 | TRBV4-1 | . | . | 14 | CASSHHDRNTEAFF | TGCGCCAGCAGCCACCACGACAGAAACACTGAAGCTTTCTTT
TRBJ2-1 | TRBV4-1 | . | TRBD2 | 16 | CASSLPPGGVYNEQFF | TGCGCCAGCAGCCTCCCCCCGGGAGGGGTATACAATGAGCAGTTCTTC
TRBJ1-2 | TRBV6-5 | . | . | 16 | CASSYNRETGLYGYTF | TGTGCCAGCAGTTACAATCGAGAGACAGGTTTATATGGCTACACCTTC
TRBJ2-7 | TRBV10-1 | . | TRBD2 | 14 | CASSVTSRPYEQYF | TGCGCCAGCAGCGTGACTAGCCGTCCCTACGAGCAGTACTTC
TRBJ1-2 | TRBV9 | . | . | 13 | CASSVAPGNGYTF | TGTGCCAGCAGCGTAGCTCCAGGGAACGGCTACACCTTC
TRBJ2-7 | TRBV4-1 | . | TRBD2 | 15 | CASSHTGTTTYEQYF | TGCGCCAGCAGCCATACCGGGACTACTACATACGAGCAGTACTTC
TRBJ2-7 | TRBV5-4 | . | . | 15 | CASSPPLIDVREQYF | TGTGCCAGCAGCCCTCCGCTGATTGATGTGCGCGAGCAGTACTTC
TRBJ2-3 | TRBV19 | . | TRBD1 | 14 | CASTTTGGADTQYF | TGTGCCAGTACTACGACAGGGGGCGCAGATACGCAGTATTTT